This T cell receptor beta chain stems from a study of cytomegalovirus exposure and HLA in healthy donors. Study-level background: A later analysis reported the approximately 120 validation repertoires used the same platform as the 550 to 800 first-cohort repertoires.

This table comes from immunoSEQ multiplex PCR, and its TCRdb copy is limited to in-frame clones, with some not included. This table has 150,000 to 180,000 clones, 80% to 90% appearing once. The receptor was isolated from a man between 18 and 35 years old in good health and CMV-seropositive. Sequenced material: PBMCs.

In DNA form, the CDR3 reads TGTGCCAGCAGCTTAGTGGCACAGGGCGTTTTCTTT. Translated: CASSLVAQGVFF. The chain joins TRBV13 to TRBJ1-1; D may be TRBD1 (6 bases). V was shortened by 1 base and J by 13 bases, with 13 bases between the two germline ends. This CDR3 has 12 amino acids. CDR1 and CDR2 (germline): PRHDT, FYEKMQ (reference sequence).